This paragraph covers one T cell receptor (beta chain) sequence. Its matching antigen is unknown. This record belongs to a study of shared clonotypes between healthy human individuals. Study results and caveats: Clonotypes that were shared across a few donors made up around 5% of naive CD4 clonotypes.

Method: immunoSEQ multiplex PCR; TCRdb's copy keeps in-frame clones and lacks some. The data hold a few million clones, with 93% observed a single time. The CDR3 contains 14 residues. Germline V gene sequence: CDR1 LNHDA, CDR2 SQIVND (reference sequence). Deletions cut 8 bases from V and 3 bases from J, with 14 bases between. This chain connects TRBV19 to TRBJ1-5; D is uncertain. This receptor was identified in a young man in good health. Some clones in this sample may be carry-over from other donors' samples. The sample was naive CD4+ T cells from PBMCs. As to subset: CD45RA+ positively selected. CDR3 sequence (DNA): TGTGCCAGTGTGGGCCTTCCCCTCAATCAGCCCCAGCATTTT. This sequence encodes CASVGLPLNQPQHF.